This record covers a single T cell receptor (beta chain). Trimming removed 0 bases at V and 0 bases at J, with 7 bases between. CDR3 length: 15 residues. CDR1 SGHTS and CDR2 YDEGEE come from the germline V gene. Produced via immunoSEQ multiplex PCR; TCRdb's table is partial and in-frame only. The sample records about 83,000 clones, roughly 90% being singletons. This record belongs to a study of blood T cell repertoires in COVID-19. Sequencing was done on a sample of peripheral blood. This receptor was taken from a woman in her forties or fifties with active or convalescent COVID-19. The chain joins TRBV5-8 to TRBJ2-1; no firm D call. The CDR3 DNA reads as TGTGCCAGCAGCTTGGTTAGGAGCTCCTACAATGAGCAGTTCTTC. Amino acid sequence: CASSLVRSSYNEQFF.